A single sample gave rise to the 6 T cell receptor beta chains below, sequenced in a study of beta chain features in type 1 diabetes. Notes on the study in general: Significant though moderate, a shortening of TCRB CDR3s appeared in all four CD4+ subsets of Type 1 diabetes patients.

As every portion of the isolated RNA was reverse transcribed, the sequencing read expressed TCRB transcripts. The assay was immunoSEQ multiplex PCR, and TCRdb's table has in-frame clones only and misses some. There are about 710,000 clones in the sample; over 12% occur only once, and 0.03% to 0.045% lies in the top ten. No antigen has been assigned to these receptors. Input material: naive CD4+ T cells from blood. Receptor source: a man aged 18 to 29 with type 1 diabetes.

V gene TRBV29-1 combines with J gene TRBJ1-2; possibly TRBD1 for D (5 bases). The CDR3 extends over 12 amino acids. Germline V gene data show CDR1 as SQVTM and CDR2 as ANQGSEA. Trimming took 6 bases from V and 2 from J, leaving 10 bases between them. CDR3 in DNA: TGCAGCGTCTCAGACAGAAACTATGGCTACACCTTC. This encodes CSVSDRNYGYTF. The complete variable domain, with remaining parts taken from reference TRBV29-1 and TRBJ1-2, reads SAVISQKPSRDICQRGTSLTIQCQVDSQVTMMFWYRQQPGQSLTLIATANQGSEATYESGFVIDKFPISRPNLTFSTLTVSNMSPEDSSIYLCSVSDRNYGYTFGSGTRLTVV.

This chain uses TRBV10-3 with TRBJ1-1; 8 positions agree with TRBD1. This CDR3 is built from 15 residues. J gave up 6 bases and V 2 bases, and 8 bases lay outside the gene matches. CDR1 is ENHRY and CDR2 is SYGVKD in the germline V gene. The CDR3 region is CAISEPDRVASEAFF. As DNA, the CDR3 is TGTGCCATCAGTGAGCCGGACAGGGTGGCTTCTGAAGCTTTCTTT.

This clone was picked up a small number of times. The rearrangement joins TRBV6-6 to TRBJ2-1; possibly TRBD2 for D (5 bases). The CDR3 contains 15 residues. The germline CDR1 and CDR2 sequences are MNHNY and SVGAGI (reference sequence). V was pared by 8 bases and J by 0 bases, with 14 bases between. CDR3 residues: CASRPSQSSYNEQFF. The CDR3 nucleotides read TGTGCCAGCCGGCCTAGCCAAAGCTCCTACAATGAGCAGTTCTTC.

The DNA of the CDR3 is TGTGCCAGCAGCCCGGACAGGGAAATCTACGAGCAGTACTTC. Encoded protein: CASSPDREIYEQYF. This chain connects TRBV7-9 to TRBJ2-7; TRBD1 matches at 8 bases. V lost 5 bases, J lost 3 bases, and 6 bases stayed unmatched. This CDR3 contains 14 residues. Germline V CDR1 and CDR2: SEHNR, FQNEAQ (reference sequence).

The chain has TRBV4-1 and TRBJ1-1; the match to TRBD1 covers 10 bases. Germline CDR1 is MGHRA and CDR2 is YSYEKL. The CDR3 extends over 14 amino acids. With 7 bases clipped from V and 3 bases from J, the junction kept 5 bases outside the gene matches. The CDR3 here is CASMPGQGYTEAFF. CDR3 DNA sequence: TGCGCCAGCATGCCGGGACAGGGGTACACTGAAGCTTTCTTT.

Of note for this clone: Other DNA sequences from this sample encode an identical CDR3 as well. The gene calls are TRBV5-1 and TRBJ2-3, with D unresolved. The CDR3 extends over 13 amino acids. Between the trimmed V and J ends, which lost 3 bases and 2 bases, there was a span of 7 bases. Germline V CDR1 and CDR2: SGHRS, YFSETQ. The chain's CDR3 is CASSSGSTDTQYF. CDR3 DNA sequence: TGCGCCAGCAGCTCCGGGTCCACAGATACGCAGTATTTT.